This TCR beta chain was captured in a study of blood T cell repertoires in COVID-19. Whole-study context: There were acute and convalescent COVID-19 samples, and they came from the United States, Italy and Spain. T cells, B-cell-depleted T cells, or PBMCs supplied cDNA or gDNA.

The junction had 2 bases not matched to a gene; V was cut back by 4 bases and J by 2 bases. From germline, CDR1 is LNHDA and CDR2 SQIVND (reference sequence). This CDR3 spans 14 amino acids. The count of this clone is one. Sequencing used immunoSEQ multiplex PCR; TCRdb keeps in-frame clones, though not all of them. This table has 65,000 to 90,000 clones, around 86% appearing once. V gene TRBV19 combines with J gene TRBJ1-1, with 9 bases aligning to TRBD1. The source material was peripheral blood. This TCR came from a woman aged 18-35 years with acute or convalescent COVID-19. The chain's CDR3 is CASSRGQGNTEAFF. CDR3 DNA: TGTGCCAGTAGTAGGGGACAGGGCAACACTGAAGCTTTCTTT.